Here is one TCR beta chain with its context. This record belongs to a study of blood T cell repertoires in COVID-19. Looking at the study overall: The United States, Italy and Spain supplied acute and convalescent COVID-19 samples. PBMCs, B-cell-depleted T cells, or T cells provided the cDNA or gDNA that made up the material.

In the authors' methods: Quantification of nucleated cells was approximated via reference gene primer amplification. Sequencing was performed with immunoSEQ multiplex PCR; in TCRdb, only in-frame clones are kept and a portion is missing. V and J calls and clone size come straight from that table; D and trimming were deduced from the DNA. Of about 320,000 clones detected, roughly 90% appear once; the ten largest clones hold under 8%. The sample comprised peripheral blood. This clonotype originated in a man younger than 35 who had recovered from COVID-19.

CDR3 coding DNA: TGTGCCAGCTCACCCGGACTAGCGGGAGGGCCGGCAGATACGCAGTATTTT. Its protein is CASSPGLAGGPADTQYF. The V gene is TRBV18, the J gene TRBJ2-3, with TRBD2 matching 15 bases. From germline, CDR1 is KGHSH and CDR2 LQKENI. The CDR3 loop spans 17 amino acids. V lost 3 bases and J lost 4; bases outside the gene matches: 5.